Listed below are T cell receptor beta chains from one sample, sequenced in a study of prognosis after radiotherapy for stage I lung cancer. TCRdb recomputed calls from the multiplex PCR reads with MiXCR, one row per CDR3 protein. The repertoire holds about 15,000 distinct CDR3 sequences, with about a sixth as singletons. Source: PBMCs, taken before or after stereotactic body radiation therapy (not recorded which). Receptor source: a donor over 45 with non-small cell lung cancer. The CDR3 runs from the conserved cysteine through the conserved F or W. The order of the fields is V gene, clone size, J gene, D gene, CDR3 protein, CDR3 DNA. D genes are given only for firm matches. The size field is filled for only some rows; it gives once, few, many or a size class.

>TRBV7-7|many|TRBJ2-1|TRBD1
CASSPGTGWYEQFF
TGTGCTAGCAGCCCCGGGACAGGGTGGTATGAGCAGTTCTTC
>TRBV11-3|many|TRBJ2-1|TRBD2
CASSLVGTGGKSNEQFF
TGTGCCAGCAGCTTAGTTGGTACGGGGGGGAAGTCTAATGAGCAGTTCTTC
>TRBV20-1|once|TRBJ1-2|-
CSSRDWVEANYGYTF
TGCAGTTCTAGAGATTGGGTCGAGGCTAACTATGGCTACACCTTC
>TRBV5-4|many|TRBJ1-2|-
CASSSEHPLYGYTF
TGTGCCAGCAGCTCGGAACACCCCCTCTATGGCTACACCTTC
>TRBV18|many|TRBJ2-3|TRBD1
CASSPAPQQGADTQYF
TGTGCCAGCTCACCCGCCCCACAACAGGGGGCAGATACGCAGTATTTT
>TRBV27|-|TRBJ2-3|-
CASSPNRADTQYF
TGTGCCAGCAGCCCCAACAGGGCAGATACGCAGTATTTT
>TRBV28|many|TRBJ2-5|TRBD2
CASSSTSGRKGLETQYF
TGTGCCAGCAGTTCAACTAGCGGGAGGAAAGGGCTCGAGACCCAGTACTTC
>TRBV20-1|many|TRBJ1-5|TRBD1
CSARDGTGLGNQPQHF
TGCAGTGCTAGAGATGGGACAGGGCTAGGGAATCAGCCCCAGCATTTT
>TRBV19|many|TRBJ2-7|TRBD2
CASSIRQGKGLASFSYEQYF
TGTGCCAGTAGTATTAGACAGGGAAAGGGACTAGCGAGCTTCTCCTACGAGCAGTACTTC
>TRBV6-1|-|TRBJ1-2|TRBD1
CASSIRDRGVRGYTF
TGTGCCAGCAGTATCCGGGACAGGGGTGTTAGGGGCTACACCTTC
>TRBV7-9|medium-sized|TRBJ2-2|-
CASSPRRDSGELFF
TGTGCTAGCAGCCCTAGGAGGGACTCCGGGGAGCTGTTTTTT
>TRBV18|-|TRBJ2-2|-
CASWYSVTWELFF
TGTGCCAGCTGGTACAGTGTCACCTGGGAGCTGTTTTTT
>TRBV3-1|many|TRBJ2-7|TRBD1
CASSQGGQWEARTFREQYF
TGTGCCAGCAGCCAAGGGGGACAGTGGGAAGCGAGAACGTTCCGCGAGCAGTACTTC
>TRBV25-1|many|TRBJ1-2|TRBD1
CASSELGQGGDGYTF
TGTGCCAGCAGTGAACTCGGACAGGGTGGGGATGGCTACACCTTC
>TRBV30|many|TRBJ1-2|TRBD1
CAWSPGTAGYTF
TGTGCCTGGAGTCCCGGGACAGCTGGCTACACCTTC
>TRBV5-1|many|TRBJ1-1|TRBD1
CASQTGERRDTEAFF
TGCGCCAGCCAAACAGGGGAGCGTCGGGACACTGAAGCTTTCTTT
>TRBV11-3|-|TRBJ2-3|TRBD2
CASSYSGSDGDTQYF
TGTGCCAGCAGTTATAGCGGGTCCGATGGAGATACACAGTATTTT
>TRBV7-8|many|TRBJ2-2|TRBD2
CASSLERGTGELFF
TGTGCCAGCAGCTTAGAGCGGGGCACCGGGGAGCTGTTTTTT